Included here is one T cell receptor beta chain sequence, with context. The protocol was immunoSEQ multiplex PCR, while the TCRdb copy is restricted to in-frame clones and leaves out a portion. The data show over 150,000 clones, approximately 85% seen once. This record belongs to a study of blood T cell repertoires in COVID-19. Looked up from germline, CDR1 is MGHRA and CDR2 is YSYEKL. V was cut by 2 bases and J by 5 bases, with 13 bases left in between. This CDR3 contains 15 residues. Specimen: peripheral blood. The clonotype originates from a man in his sixties with COVID-19, enrolled during active disease. V usage is TRBV4-1 and J usage is TRBJ2-1; maybe TRBD1 (5 bases). In DNA, the CDR3 is TGCGCCAGCAGCCAATATCAAGGGGCGGACAATGAGCAGTTCTTC. Its protein is CASSQYQGADNEQFF.